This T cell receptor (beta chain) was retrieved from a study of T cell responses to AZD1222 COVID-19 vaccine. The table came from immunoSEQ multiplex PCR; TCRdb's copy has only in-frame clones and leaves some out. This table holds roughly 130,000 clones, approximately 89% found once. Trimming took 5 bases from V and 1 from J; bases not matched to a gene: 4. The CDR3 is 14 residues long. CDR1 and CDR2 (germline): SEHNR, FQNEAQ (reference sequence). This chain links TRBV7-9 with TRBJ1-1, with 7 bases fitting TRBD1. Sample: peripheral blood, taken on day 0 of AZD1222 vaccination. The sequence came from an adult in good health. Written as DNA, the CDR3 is TGTGCCAGCAGCCCCCGGACAGGGAACACTGAAGCTTTCTTT. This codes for CASSPRTGNTEAFF.